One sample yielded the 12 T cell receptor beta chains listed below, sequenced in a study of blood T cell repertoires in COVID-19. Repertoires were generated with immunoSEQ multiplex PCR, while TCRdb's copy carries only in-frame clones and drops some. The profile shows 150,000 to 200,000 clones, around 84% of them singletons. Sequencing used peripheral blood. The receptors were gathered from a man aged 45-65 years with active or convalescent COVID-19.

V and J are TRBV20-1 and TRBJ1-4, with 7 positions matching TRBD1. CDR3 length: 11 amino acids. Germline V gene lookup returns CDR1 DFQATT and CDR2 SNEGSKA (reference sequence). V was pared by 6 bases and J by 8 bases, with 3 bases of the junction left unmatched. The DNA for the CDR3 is TGCAGTGCCCCGACAGGGGAAAAACTGTTTTTT. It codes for CSAPTGEKLFF.

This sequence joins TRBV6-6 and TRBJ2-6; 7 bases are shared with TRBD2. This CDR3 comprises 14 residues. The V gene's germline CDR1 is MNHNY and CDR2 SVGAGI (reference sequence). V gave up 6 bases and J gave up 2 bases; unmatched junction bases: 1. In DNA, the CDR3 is TGTGCCAGCAGGGGGGGGGCTGGGGCCAACGTCCTGACTTTC. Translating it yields CASRGGAGANVLTF.

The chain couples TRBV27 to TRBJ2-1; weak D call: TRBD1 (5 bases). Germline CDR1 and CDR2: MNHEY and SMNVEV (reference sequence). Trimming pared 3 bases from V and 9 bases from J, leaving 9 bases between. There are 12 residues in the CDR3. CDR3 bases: TGTGCCAGCAGTTTTACAGGCGGTGAGCAGTTCTTC. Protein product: CASSFTGGEQFF.

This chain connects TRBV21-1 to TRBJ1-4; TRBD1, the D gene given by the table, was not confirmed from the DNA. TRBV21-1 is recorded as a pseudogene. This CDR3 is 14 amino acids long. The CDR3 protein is CASSNKGRVEKLFF. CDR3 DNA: TGTGCCAGCAGCAATAAGGGGCGCGTTGAAAAACTGTTTTTT.

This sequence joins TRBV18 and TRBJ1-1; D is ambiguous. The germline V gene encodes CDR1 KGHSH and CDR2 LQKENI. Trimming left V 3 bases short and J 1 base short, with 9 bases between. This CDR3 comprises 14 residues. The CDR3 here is CASSPINKNTEAFF. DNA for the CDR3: TGTGCCAGCTCACCTATTAACAAGAACACTGAAGCTTTCTTT.

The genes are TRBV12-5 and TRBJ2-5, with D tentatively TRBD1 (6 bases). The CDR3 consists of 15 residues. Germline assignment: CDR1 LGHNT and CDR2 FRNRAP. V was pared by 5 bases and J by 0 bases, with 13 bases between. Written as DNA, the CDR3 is TGTGCTAGTGGTCCCGGGACACAGTACCAAGAGACCCAGTACTTC. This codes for CASGPGTQYQETQYF.

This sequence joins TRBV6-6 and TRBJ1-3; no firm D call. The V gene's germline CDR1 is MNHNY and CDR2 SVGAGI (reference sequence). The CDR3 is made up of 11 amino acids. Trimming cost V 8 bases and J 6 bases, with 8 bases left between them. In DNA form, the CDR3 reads TGTGCCAGCCTGTCTTTAAACACCATATATTTT. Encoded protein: CASLSLNTIYF.

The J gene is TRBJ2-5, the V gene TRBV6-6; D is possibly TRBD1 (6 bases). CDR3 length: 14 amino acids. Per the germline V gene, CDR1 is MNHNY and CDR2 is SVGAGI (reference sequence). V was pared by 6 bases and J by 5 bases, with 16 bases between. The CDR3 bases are TGTGCCAGCAGAACCATACAGGGTCAGGAGACCCAGTACTTC. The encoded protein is CASRTIQGQETQYF.

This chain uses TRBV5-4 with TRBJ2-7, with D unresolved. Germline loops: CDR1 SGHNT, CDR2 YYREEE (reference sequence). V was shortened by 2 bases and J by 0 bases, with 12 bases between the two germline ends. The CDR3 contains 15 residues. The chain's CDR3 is CASSLEAPSSYEQYF. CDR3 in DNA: TGTGCCAGCAGCTTAGAGGCTCCCAGCTCCTACGAGCAGTACTTC.

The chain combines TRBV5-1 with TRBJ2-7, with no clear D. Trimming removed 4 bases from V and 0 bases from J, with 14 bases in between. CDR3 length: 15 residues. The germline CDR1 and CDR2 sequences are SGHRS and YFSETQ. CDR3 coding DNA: TGCGCCAGCAGCACCCTTCTAGGTCCCTCCTACGAGCAGTACTTC. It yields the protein CASSTLLGPSYEQYF.

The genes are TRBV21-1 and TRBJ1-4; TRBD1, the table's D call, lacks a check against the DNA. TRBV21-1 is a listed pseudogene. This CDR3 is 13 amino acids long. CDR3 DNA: TGTGCCAGCAGCAAAGAGCGACAGGAAAAACTGTTTTTT. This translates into CASSKERQEKLFF.

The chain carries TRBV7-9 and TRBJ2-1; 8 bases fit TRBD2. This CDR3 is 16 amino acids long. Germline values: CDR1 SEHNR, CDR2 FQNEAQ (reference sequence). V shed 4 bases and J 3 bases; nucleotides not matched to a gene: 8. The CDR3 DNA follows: TGTGCCAGCAGCTCTTTTAGCGGGGCTCACTACAATGAGCAGTTCTTC. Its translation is CASSSFSGAHYNEQFF.